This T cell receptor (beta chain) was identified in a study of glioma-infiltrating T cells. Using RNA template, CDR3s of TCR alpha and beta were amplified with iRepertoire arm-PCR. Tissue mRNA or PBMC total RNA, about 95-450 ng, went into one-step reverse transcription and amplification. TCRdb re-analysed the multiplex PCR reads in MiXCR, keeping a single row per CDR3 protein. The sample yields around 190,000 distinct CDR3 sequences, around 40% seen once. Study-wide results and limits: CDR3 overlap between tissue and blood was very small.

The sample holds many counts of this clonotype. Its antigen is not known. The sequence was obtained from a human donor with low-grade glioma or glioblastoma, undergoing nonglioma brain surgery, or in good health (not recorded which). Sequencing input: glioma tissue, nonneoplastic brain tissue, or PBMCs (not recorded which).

CDR3 sequence reads: CASQTVANTEAFF. CDR3 DNA: TGTGCCAGTCAGACAGTAGCGAACACTGAAGCTTTCTTT. The V and J genes are TRBV19 and TRBJ1-1, with a possible D match to TRBD1 (5 bases). This CDR3 has 13 residues. CDR1 is LNHDA and CDR2 is SQIVND in the germline V gene (reference sequence). The V end was cut by 8 bases, the J end by 1 base, with 11 bases between.